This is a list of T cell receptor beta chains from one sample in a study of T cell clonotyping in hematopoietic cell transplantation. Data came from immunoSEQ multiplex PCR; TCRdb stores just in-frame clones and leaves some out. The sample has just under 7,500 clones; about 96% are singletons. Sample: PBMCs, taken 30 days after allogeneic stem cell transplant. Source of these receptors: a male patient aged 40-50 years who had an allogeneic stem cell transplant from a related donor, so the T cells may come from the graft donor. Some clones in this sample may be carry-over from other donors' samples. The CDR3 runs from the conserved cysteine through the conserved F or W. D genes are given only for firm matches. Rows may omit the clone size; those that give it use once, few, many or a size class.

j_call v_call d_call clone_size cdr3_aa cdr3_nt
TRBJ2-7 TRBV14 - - CASSPIPNGASYEQYF TGTGCCAGCAGCCCAATCCCCAATGGGGCCTCCTACGAGCAGTACTTC
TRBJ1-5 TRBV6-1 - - CASSEAGVGANQPQHF TGTGCCAGCAGTGAAGCGGGCGTTGGGGCAAATCAGCCCCAGCATTTT
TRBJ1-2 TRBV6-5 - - CASRHGVNYGYTF TGTGCCAGCAGGCATGGAGTCAACTATGGCTACACCTTC
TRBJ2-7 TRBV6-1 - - CASRGSWVGSYEQYF TGTGCCAGCAGGGGTTCCTGGGTAGGCTCCTACGAGCAGTACTTC
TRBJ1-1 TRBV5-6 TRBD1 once CASSPDRYTEAFF TGTGCCAGCAGCCCGGACAGGTACACTGAAGCTTTCTTT
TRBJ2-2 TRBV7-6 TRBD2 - CASSLRLAGGSDTGELFF TGTGCCAGCAGCTTGCGACTAGCGGGAGGTTCTGACACCGGGGAGCTGTTTTTT
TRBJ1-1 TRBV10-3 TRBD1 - CAISEARGPGTEAFF TGTGCCATCAGTGAGGCGAGGGGGCCCGGCACTGAAGCTTTCTTT
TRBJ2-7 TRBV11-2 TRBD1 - CASSQSGGYEQYF TGTGCCAGCAGCCAATCAGGGGGCTACGAGCAGTACTTC
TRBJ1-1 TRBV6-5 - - CASSPDIGTGAFF TGTGCCAGCAGCCCAGACATTGGGACCGGAGCTTTCTTT
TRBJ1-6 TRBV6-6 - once CASSGGNYNSPLHF TGTGCCAGCAGTGGGGGAAACTATAATTCACCCCTCCACTTT
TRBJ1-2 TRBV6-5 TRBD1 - CASRTPGQDYGYTF TGTGCCAGCAGGACCCCGGGACAGGACTATGGCTACACCTTC
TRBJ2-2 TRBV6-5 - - CASKGQGGTGELFF TGTGCCAGCAAAGGCCAAGGGGGAACCGGGGAGCTGTTTTTT
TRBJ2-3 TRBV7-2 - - CASRVYGADTQYF TGTGCCAGCAGGGTCTATGGAGCGGATACGCAGTATTTT
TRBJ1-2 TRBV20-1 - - CSARVAALYTF TGCAGTGCTAGAGTGGCAGCCCTCTACACCTTC
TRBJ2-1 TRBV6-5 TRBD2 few CASSYTLAANNEQFF TGTGCCAGCAGTTACACTCTAGCGGCCAACAATGAGCAGTTCTTC
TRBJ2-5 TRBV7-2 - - CASSLVGSRQETQYF TGTGCCAGCAGCTTAGTAGGCAGCCGCCAAGAGACCCAGTACTTC
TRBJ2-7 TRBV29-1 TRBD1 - CSVQGASYEQYF TGCAGCGTACAGGGGGCATCCTACGAGCAGTACTTC
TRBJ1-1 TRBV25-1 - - CASSEYLGGTEAFF TGTGCCAGCAGTGAATATCTAGGGGGCACTGAAGCTTTCTTT
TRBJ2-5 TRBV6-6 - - CASSSSGLAGRTQYF -
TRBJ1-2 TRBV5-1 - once CASSFSTVNYGYTF TGCGCCAGCAGCTTTTCAACAGTCAACTATGGCTACACCTTC
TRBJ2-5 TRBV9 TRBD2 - CASSEGRGGETQYF TGTGCCAGCAGCGAGGGGCGGGGGGGAGAGACCCAGTACTTC
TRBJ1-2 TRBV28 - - CASSSRVGENYGYTF TGTGCCAGCAGTTCCCGAGTAGGGGAAAACTATGGCTACACCTTC
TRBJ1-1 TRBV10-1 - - CASRPDGNSEAFF TGCGCCAGCCGGCCCGACGGAAACTCTGAAGCTTTCTTT
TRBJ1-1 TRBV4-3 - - CASSQDRTNTEAFF TGCGCCAGCAGCCAAGATAGGACGAACACTGAAGCTTTCTTT
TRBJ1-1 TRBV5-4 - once CASRREPNTEAFF TGTGCCAGCAGGAGGGAGCCCAACACTGAAGCTTTCTTT
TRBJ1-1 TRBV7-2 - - CASSRVINTEAFF TGTGCCAGCAGCCGAGTAATCAACACTGAAGCTTTCTTT
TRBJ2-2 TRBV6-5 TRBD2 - CASRSSGAGTGELFF TGTGCCAGCAGATCGAGCGGGGCAGGTACCGGGGAGCTGTTTTTT
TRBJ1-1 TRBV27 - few CASSVQGPNTEAFF TGTGCCAGCTCCGTTCAGGGGCCTAACACTGAAGCTTTCTTT
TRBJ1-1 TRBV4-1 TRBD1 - CASSQLGQGAIEAFF TGCGCCAGCAGCCAACTGGGACAGGGGGCAATTGAAGCTTTCTTT
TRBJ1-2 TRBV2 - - CASSEGAPINGYTF TGTGCCAGCAGTGAAGGGGCGCCAATTAATGGCTACACCTTC
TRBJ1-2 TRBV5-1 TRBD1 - CATTPGTGGSNYGYTF TGCGCCACTACCCCGGGGACAGGGGGAAGTAACTATGGCTACACCTTC
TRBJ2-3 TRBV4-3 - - CASSQRFSRATDTQYF TGCGCCAGCAGCCAACGATTCTCCCGGGCCACAGATACGCAGTATTTT
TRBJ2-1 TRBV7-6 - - CASRGGVGDQQFF TGTGCCAGCAGAGGCGGGGTGGGGGATCAGCAGTTCTTC
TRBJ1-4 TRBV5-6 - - CASSFRALVGKLFF TGTGCCAGCAGCTTCCGGGCCCTAGTCGGAAAACTGTTTTTT
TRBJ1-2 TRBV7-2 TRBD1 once CASSPGQGNFYGYTF TGTGCCAGCAGCCCGGGACAGGGGAACTTCTATGGCTACACCTTC
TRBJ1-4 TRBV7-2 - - CASSLGRQPNEKLFF TGTGCCAGCAGCTTAGGTCGGCAGCCAAATGAAAAACTGTTTTTT
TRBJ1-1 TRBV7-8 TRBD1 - CASSPRGQGAFSAFF TGTGCCAGCAGCCCTCGGGGACAGGGGGCATTCTCAGCTTTCTTT
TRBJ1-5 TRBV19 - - CASSTTPGILWGVGQPQHF TGTGCCAGTAGTACTACGCCCGGGATTTTATGGGGCGTGGGGCAGCCCCAGCATTTT
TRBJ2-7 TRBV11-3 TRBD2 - CASSPSWEGSYEQYF TGTGCCAGCAGCCCATCGTGGGAGGGCTCCTACGAGCAGTACTTC
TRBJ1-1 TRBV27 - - CASGTWRRNTEAFF TGTGCCAGCGGCACTTGGCGGCGTAACACTGAAGCTTTCTTT
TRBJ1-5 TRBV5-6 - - CASSWSSGTYSNQPQHF TGTGCCAGCAGCTGGAGTTCCGGGACCTATAGCAATCAGCCCCAGCATTTT